Listed below are T cell receptor beta chains from one sample, sequenced in a study of technical replicates of blood from a few donors. Sequencing was performed with immunoSEQ multiplex PCR; in TCRdb, only in-frame clones are kept and a portion is missing. The sample lists roughly 100,000 clones; approximately 96% were seen once. Specimen: T cells isolated from PBMCs. The receptors were sampled from a human donor in good health. CDR3s include the opening cysteine and the closing phenylalanine or tryptophan. The D gene is left open where the match is weak. For some rows the clone size is stated as once, few or many, or as a class when expanded; others skip it.

d_call: TRBD1; clone_size: NA; v_call: TRBV27; j_call: TRBJ1-3; cdr3_aa: CASSRTTGQPGNTIYF; cdr3_nt: TGTGCCAGCAGCCGAACAACGGGACAGCCTGGAAACACCATATATTTT
d_call: TRBD2; clone_size: NA; v_call: TRBV2; j_call: TRBJ2-1; cdr3_aa: CATPGLGEQFF; cdr3_nt: TGTGCCACCCCGGGACTAGGGGAGCAGTTCTTC
d_call: NA; clone_size: NA; v_call: TRBV2; j_call: TRBJ1-1; cdr3_aa: CASRQDRNTEAFF; cdr3_nt: TGTGCCAGCAGGCAAGACAGGAACACTGAAGCTTTCTTT
d_call: TRBD2; clone_size: NA; v_call: TRBV4-2; j_call: TRBJ2-1; cdr3_aa: CASSQYGAGGLNEQFF; cdr3_nt: TGTGCCAGCAGCCAATATGGAGCGGGAGGGCTCAATGAGCAGTTCTTC
d_call: TRBD2; clone_size: NA; v_call: TRBV4-1; j_call: TRBJ2-7; cdr3_aa: CASSQDPGRVVGFNEQYF; cdr3_nt: TGCGCCAGCAGCCAAGATCCTGGGAGGGTTGTTGGATTTAACGAGCAGTACTTC
d_call: NA; clone_size: NA; v_call: TRBV6-1; j_call: TRBJ1-5; cdr3_aa: CASSFRGNQPQHF; cdr3_nt: TGTGCCAGCAGTTTCAGGGGAAATCAGCCCCAGCATTTT
d_call: TRBD2; clone_size: once; v_call: TRBV7-2; j_call: TRBJ2-1; cdr3_aa: CASSLGLAGNEQFF; cdr3_nt: TGTGCCAGCAGCTTAGGACTAGCGGGCAATGAGCAGTTCTTC
d_call: NA; clone_size: NA; v_call: TRBV4-1; j_call: TRBJ2-3; cdr3_aa: CASSQDWLTTSTDTQYF; cdr3_nt: TGCGCCAGCAGCCAAGATTGGCTTACTACTAGCACAGATACGCAGTATTTT
d_call: NA; clone_size: NA; v_call: TRBV5-1; j_call: TRBJ1-4; cdr3_aa: CASSLAQDEKLFF; cdr3_nt: TGCGCCAGCAGCTTGGCCCAGGATGAAAAACTGTTTTTT
d_call: TRBD2; clone_size: NA; v_call: TRBV7-2; j_call: TRBJ2-1; cdr3_aa: CASSLVGTSPEQFF; cdr3_nt: TGTGCCAGCAGCTTAGTGGGGACTAGCCCTGAGCAGTTCTTC
d_call: TRBD1; clone_size: NA; v_call: TRBV28; j_call: TRBJ1-1; cdr3_aa: CASSLDREATEAFF; cdr3_nt: TGTGCCAGCAGTTTGGACAGGGAAGCCACTGAAGCTTTCTTT
d_call: NA; clone_size: NA; v_call: TRBV20-1; j_call: TRBJ1-4; cdr3_aa: CSPMVDEKLFF; cdr3_nt: TGCAGTCCTATGGTAGATGAAAAACTGTTTTTT
d_call: NA; clone_size: NA; v_call: TRBV7-9; j_call: TRBJ1-1; cdr3_aa: CASSLSSGNTEAFF; cdr3_nt: TGTGCCAGCAGCTTGTCGTCGGGGAACACTGAAGCTTTCTTT
d_call: TRBD1; clone_size: NA; v_call: TRBV7-2; j_call: TRBJ2-1; cdr3_aa: CASSSNHPGQGNNEQFF; cdr3_nt: TGTGCCAGCAGCTCAAATCATCCGGGACAGGGGAACAATGAGCAGTTCTTC
d_call: TRBD2; clone_size: once; v_call: TRBV6-5; j_call: TRBJ2-1; cdr3_aa: CASSYSRAGALNEQFF; cdr3_nt: TGTGCCAGCAGTTACTCGAGGGCGGGAGCCCTGAATGAGCAGTTCTTC
d_call: NA; clone_size: NA; v_call: TRBV19; j_call: TRBJ1-4; cdr3_aa: CASSFSPGGEKLFF; cdr3_nt: TGTGCCAGTAGTTTCAGCCCCGGAGGGGAAAAACTGTTTTTT
d_call: NA; clone_size: NA; v_call: TRBV19; j_call: TRBJ1-1; cdr3_aa: CASSISGTAFF; cdr3_nt: TGTGCCAGTAGTATTTCAGGAACAGCTTTCTTT
d_call: NA; clone_size: NA; v_call: TRBV9; j_call: TRBJ2-5; cdr3_aa: CASSVQGLGVETQYF; cdr3_nt: TGTGCCAGCAGCGTTCAAGGGCTAGGGGTTGAGACCCAGTACTTC
d_call: NA; clone_size: NA; v_call: TRBV4-3; j_call: TRBJ2-5; cdr3_aa: CASSQDGIAGQETQYF; cdr3_nt: TGCGCCAGCAGCCAAGATGGTATCGCAGGGCAAGAGACCCAGTACTTC
d_call: TRBD1; clone_size: once; v_call: TRBV6-6; j_call: TRBJ1-1; cdr3_aa: CASSYSRGLNTEAFF; cdr3_nt: TGTGCCAGCAGTTATTCCAGGGGGCTGAACACTGAAGCTTTCTTT
d_call: NA; clone_size: NA; v_call: TRBV4-3; j_call: TRBJ1-5; cdr3_aa: CASSPGLANQPQHF; cdr3_nt: TGCGCCAGCAGCCCGGGACTCGCGAATCAGCCCCAGCATTTT
d_call: TRBD2; clone_size: NA; v_call: TRBV2; j_call: TRBJ2-1; cdr3_aa: CASSEMRLAAALGQFF; cdr3_nt: TGTGCCAGCAGTGAAATGCGACTAGCGGCGGCCTTAGGGCAGTTCTTC
d_call: TRBD1; clone_size: NA; v_call: TRBV19; j_call: TRBJ2-2; cdr3_aa: CASSPGTANTGELFF; cdr3_nt: TGTGCCAGTAGTCCAGGGACAGCGAACACCGGGGAGCTGTTTTTT
d_call: NA; clone_size: NA; v_call: TRBV7-9; j_call: TRBJ2-7; cdr3_aa: CASSLVDRSSYEQYF; cdr3_nt: TGTGCCAGCAGCTTAGTCGACAGAAGCTCCTACGAGCAGTACTTC
d_call: TRBD2; clone_size: NA; v_call: TRBV7-9; j_call: TRBJ2-1; cdr3_aa: CASSPLAFGSYNEQFF; cdr3_nt: TGTGCCAGCAGCCCACTAGCGTTCGGCTCCTACAATGAGCAGTTCTTC
d_call: NA; clone_size: NA; v_call: TRBV7-9; j_call: TRBJ1-5; cdr3_aa: CASSLGGAGVNQPQHF; cdr3_nt: TGTGCCAGCAGCTTGGGAGGGGCGGGGGTCAATCAGCCCCAGCATTTT
d_call: TRBD1; clone_size: NA; v_call: TRBV2; j_call: TRBJ1-1; cdr3_aa: CASSVQDRVAEAFF; cdr3_nt: TGTGCCAGCAGTGTACAGGACAGGGTTGCTGAAGCTTTCTTT
d_call: TRBD2; clone_size: NA; v_call: TRBV9; j_call: TRBJ2-3; cdr3_aa: CASSLRGTSGGPVDTQYF; cdr3_nt: TGTGCCAGCAGCCTCCGAGGGACTAGCGGGGGGCCCGTAGATACGCAGTATTTT
d_call: NA; clone_size: NA; v_call: TRBV7-8; j_call: TRBJ2-5; cdr3_aa: CASDQGRTEETQYF; cdr3_nt: TGTGCCAGCGACCAGGGAAGAACCGAGGAGACCCAGTACTTC
d_call: TRBD1; clone_size: NA; v_call: TRBV19; j_call: TRBJ1-1; cdr3_aa: CASSIAGTGVTEAFF; cdr3_nt: TGTGCCAGTAGTATAGCCGGGACAGGGGTAACTGAAGCTTTCTTT
d_call: NA; clone_size: NA; v_call: TRBV27; j_call: TRBJ2-7; cdr3_aa: CASSSSGYSYEQYF; cdr3_nt: TGTGCCAGCAGTTCCTCAGGGTACTCCTACGAGCAGTACTTC
d_call: TRBD1; clone_size: NA; v_call: TRBV27; j_call: TRBJ1-3; cdr3_aa: CASRGQGSGNTIYF; cdr3_nt: TGTGCCAGCAGGGGACAGGGGTCAGGAAACACCATATATTTT
d_call: TRBD2; clone_size: once; v_call: TRBV28; j_call: TRBJ2-1; cdr3_aa: CASTVTGLAGPRAYNEQFF; cdr3_nt: TGTGCCAGCACCGTTACAGGACTAGCGGGCCCCCGGGCCTACAATGAGCAGTTCTTC
d_call: NA; clone_size: once; v_call: TRBV7-3; j_call: TRBJ2-3; cdr3_aa: CASSSQGLYTDTQYF; cdr3_nt: TGTGCCAGCAGCTCCCAGGGACTTTACACAGATACGCAGTATTTT
d_call: NA; clone_size: NA; v_call: TRBV19; j_call: TRBJ2-2; cdr3_aa: CASSAPFEGRTGELFF; cdr3_nt: TGTGCCAGTAGTGCCCCCTTCGAGGGGAGGACCGGGGAGCTGTTTTTT
d_call: TRBD1; clone_size: NA; v_call: TRBV9; j_call: TRBJ2-7; cdr3_aa: CASSVGQGALSYEQYF; cdr3_nt: TGTGCCAGCAGCGTCGGACAGGGGGCGCTTTCCTACGAGCAGTACTTC
d_call: TRBD2; clone_size: NA; v_call: TRBV7-6; j_call: TRBJ2-4; cdr3_aa: CASSSGLAGLDGNIQYF; cdr3_nt: TGTGCCAGCAGTTCGGGACTAGCGGGACTAGATGGAAACATTCAGTACTTC
d_call: NA; clone_size: NA; v_call: TRBV27; j_call: TRBJ2-3; cdr3_aa: CASSLFAGPTDTQYF; cdr3_nt: TGTGCCAGCAGTTTATTTGCGGGCCCCACAGATACGCAGTATTTT
d_call: NA; clone_size: NA; v_call: TRBV7-9; j_call: TRBJ1-1; cdr3_aa: CASSLTPSGATEAFF; cdr3_nt: TGTGCCAGCAGCTTGACCCCCTCTGGGGCCACTGAAGCTTTCTTT
d_call: NA; clone_size: NA; v_call: TRBV4-3; j_call: TRBJ1-4; cdr3_aa: CASSQGRRENEKLFF; cdr3_nt: TGCGCCAGCAGCCAAGGGAGACGGGAGAATGAAAAACTGTTTTTT
d_call: NA; clone_size: NA; v_call: TRBV7-9; j_call: TRBJ2-3; cdr3_aa: CASSLDRGEMNADTQYF; cdr3_nt: TGTGCCAGCAGCTTAGACCGGGGAGAAATGAACGCAGATACGCAGTATTTT
d_call: TRBD2; clone_size: NA; v_call: TRBV7-2; j_call: TRBJ2-2; cdr3_aa: CASSPPLAANTGELFF; cdr3_nt: TGTGCCAGCAGCCCCCCCCTAGCGGCGAACACCGGGGAGCTGTTTTTT
d_call: NA; clone_size: NA; v_call: TRBV12-5; j_call: TRBJ2-5; cdr3_aa: CASGITFSELYVETQYF; cdr3_nt: TGTGCTAGTGGGATTACCTTCAGCGAATTATACGTAGAGACCCAGTACTTC
d_call: TRBD1; clone_size: NA; v_call: TRBV4-2; j_call: TRBJ1-2; cdr3_aa: CASSQFGGQADYGYTF; cdr3_nt: TGTGCCAGCAGCCAATTTGGGGGACAGGCCGACTATGGCTACACCTTC
d_call: NA; clone_size: NA; v_call: TRBV11-2; j_call: TRBJ2-7; cdr3_aa: CASNSGYNEQYF; cdr3_nt: TGTGCCAGCAACTCGGGGTACAACGAGCAGTACTTC
d_call: NA; clone_size: NA; v_call: TRBV25-1; j_call: TRBJ2-2; cdr3_aa: CASSELRLTGELFF; cdr3_nt: TGTGCCAGCAGTGAATTGAGGCTCACCGGGGAGCTGTTTTTT
d_call: NA; clone_size: NA; v_call: TRBV28; j_call: TRBJ2-7; cdr3_aa: CASSLDRAYEQYF; cdr3_nt: TGTGCCAGCAGCCTCGACAGAGCCTACGAGCAGTACTTC
d_call: NA; clone_size: NA; v_call: TRBV6-4; j_call: TRBJ1-3; cdr3_aa: CASSDTPGISSGNTIYF; cdr3_nt: TGTGCCAGCAGTGACACGCCAGGCATTTCCTCTGGAAACACCATATATTTT
d_call: NA; clone_size: NA; v_call: TRBV12-5; j_call: TRBJ1-4; cdr3_aa: CASGLGQNEKLFF; cdr3_nt: TGTGCTAGTGGTTTGGGGCAAAATGAAAAACTGTTTTTT
d_call: TRBD2; clone_size: NA; v_call: TRBV28; j_call: TRBJ2-1; cdr3_aa: CASSFSVGLANYNEQFF; cdr3_nt: TGTGCCAGCAGTTTTTCTGTGGGACTAGCGAACTACAATGAGCAGTTCTTC
d_call: NA; clone_size: NA; v_call: TRBV7-3; j_call: TRBJ2-7; cdr3_aa: CAEYQGRLSYEQYF; cdr3_nt: TGTGCCGAGTACCAGGGTAGGCTATCCTACGAGCAGTACTTC
d_call: NA; clone_size: NA; v_call: TRBV6-5; j_call: TRBJ2-3; cdr3_aa: CASSPLRGLPGF; cdr3_nt: TGTGCCAGCAGCCCGCTCAGGGGCCTACCAGGGTTT
d_call: TRBD1; clone_size: NA; v_call: TRBV28; j_call: TRBJ1-5; cdr3_aa: CASSSDRGIGQPQHF; cdr3_nt: TGTGCCAGCAGTTCGGACAGGGGGATAGGACAGCCCCAGCATTTT
d_call: NA; clone_size: few; v_call: TRBV11-2; j_call: TRBJ2-4; cdr3_aa: CASSSIKFGGRAKNIQYF; cdr3_nt: TGTGCCAGCAGCTCCATAAAGTTCGGGGGTCGGGCCAAAAACATTCAGTACTTC
d_call: NA; clone_size: NA; v_call: TRBV27; j_call: TRBJ2-4; cdr3_aa: CASSPSPSSDIQYF; cdr3_nt: TGTGCCAGCAGTCCCAGCCCCAGTAGCGACATTCAGTACTTC
d_call: TRBD2; clone_size: NA; v_call: TRBV10-1; j_call: TRBJ2-1; cdr3_aa: CASSEEAGGYNEQFF; cdr3_nt: TGCGCCAGCAGTGAGGAGGCGGGAGGGTACAATGAGCAGTTCTTC
d_call: TRBD1; clone_size: NA; v_call: TRBV29-1; j_call: TRBJ1-2; cdr3_aa: CSAQTGVDYGYTF; cdr3_nt: TGCAGCGCGCAGACAGGGGTCGACTATGGCTACACCTTC
d_call: NA; clone_size: NA; v_call: TRBV9; j_call: TRBJ1-2; cdr3_aa: CASSVAQRGGNYGYTF; cdr3_nt: TGTGCCAGCAGCGTAGCCCAAAGGGGGGGTAACTATGGCTACACCTTC
d_call: NA; clone_size: NA; v_call: TRBV10-2; j_call: TRBJ2-1; cdr3_aa: CASSVSGGNNEQFF; cdr3_nt: TGCGCCAGCTCGGTGAGCGGAGGTAACAATGAGCAGTTCTTC
d_call: NA; clone_size: NA; v_call: TRBV6-5; j_call: TRBJ2-7; cdr3_aa: CASSYLKGNEQYF; cdr3_nt: TGTGCCAGCAGTTACCTAAAGGGGAACGAGCAGTACTTC